This T cell receptor beta chain was identified during a study of neurological immune-mediated disorders. Deletions cut 5 bases from V and 2 bases from J, with 7 bases between. CDR3 size: 13 residues. Germline assignment: CDR1 SEHNR and CDR2 FQNEAQ (reference sequence). This clonotype occurred a few times. Every sequencing run returned over 190 million TCR-beta sequences, which were derived from 15-18 subjects. In TCRdb, the 5' RACE reads were re-called with MiXCR into one record per CDR3 protein. The data contain fewer than 20,000 distinct CDR3 sequences, under 35% of them singletons. What was sequenced was PBMCs. The clonotype comes from a man aged 50 or older with HTLV-1-associated myelopathy (HAM/TSP). This sequence joins TRBV7-9 and TRBJ1-5; weak D call: TRBD1 (6 bases). CDR3 nucleotides: TGTGCCAGCAGCAGGACAGGCAATCAGCCCCAGCATTTT. Translation gives CASSRTGNQPQHF.